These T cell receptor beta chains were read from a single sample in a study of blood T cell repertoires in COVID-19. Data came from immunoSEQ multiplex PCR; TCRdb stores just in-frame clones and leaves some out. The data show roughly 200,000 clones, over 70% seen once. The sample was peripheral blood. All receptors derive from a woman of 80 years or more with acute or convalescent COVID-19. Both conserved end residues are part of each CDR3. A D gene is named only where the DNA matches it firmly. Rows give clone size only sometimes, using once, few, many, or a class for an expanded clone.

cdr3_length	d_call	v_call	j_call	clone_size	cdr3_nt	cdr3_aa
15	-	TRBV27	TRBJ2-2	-	TGTGCCAGCAGTTTGGTCGCGCCGAACACCGGGGAGCTGTTTTTT	CASSLVAPNTGELFF
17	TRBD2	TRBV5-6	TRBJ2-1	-	TGTGCCAGCAGCTTGGATGGCCTAGCGGGGGGGTACAATGAGCAGTTCTTC	CASSLDGLAGGYNEQFF
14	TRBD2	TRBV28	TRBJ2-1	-	TGTGCCAGCAAAAATAGCGGGATTTACAATGAGCAGTTCTTC	CASKNSGIYNEQFF
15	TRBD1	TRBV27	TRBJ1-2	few	TGTGCCAGCACCACTACCGGACAGGGCGGCTATGGCTACACCTTC	CASTTTGQGGYGYTF
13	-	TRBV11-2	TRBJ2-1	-	TGTGCCAGCAGAAACAGGGATTCCAATGAGCAGTTCTTC	CASRNRDSNEQFF
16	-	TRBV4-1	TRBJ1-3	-	TGCGCCAGCAGTCTGTTGACAGGAACCAACGGAAACACCATATATTTT	CASSLLTGTNGNTIYF
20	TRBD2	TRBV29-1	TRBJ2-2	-	TGCAGCGTTGAACGACTAGCGGGGGGCAATAAATTCGCGAACACCGGGGAGCTGTTTTTT	CSVERLAGGNKFANTGELFF
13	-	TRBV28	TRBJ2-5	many	TGTGCCAGCAGCGCCGGGACACCGCCGACCCAGTACTTC	CASSAGTPPTQYF
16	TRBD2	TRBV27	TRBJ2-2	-	TGTGCCAGCCCTCGGGGGGGGAGAACGAACACCGGGGAGCTGTTTTTT	CASPRGGRTNTGELFF
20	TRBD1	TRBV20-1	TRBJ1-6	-	TGCAGTGCAAGTAAAAGACAGGGATCCCTTCCACTCCCCAATAATTCACCCCTCCACTTT	CSASKRQGSLPLPNNSPLHF
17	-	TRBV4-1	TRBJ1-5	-	TGCGCCAGCAGCCAAGAGTTGGCAGACTATAGCAATCAGCCCCAGCATTTT	CASSQELADYSNQPQHF
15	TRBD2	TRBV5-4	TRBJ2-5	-	TGTGCCAGCAGCTCACAAGCGGGGGGGAAAGAGACCCAGTACTTC	CASSSQAGGKETQYF
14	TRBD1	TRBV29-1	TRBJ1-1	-	TGCAGCGGACGCCGGGACAGGGGTGGCACTGAAGCTTTCTTT	CSGRRDRGGTEAFF